Sequencing of this TCR beta chain was carried out in a study of T cell responses to AZD1222 COVID-19 vaccine. Details on this clone: The antigen remains undetermined.

Study outcomes and limitations: The study identified only six AZD1222 recipients as seropositive at baseline. Most donors were white British and more were female, and clonal diversity was possibly underestimated. Researchers report vaccine-associated CD4 TCRs spanning spike, with dominance at 160-218 and 743-854.

Method: immunoSEQ multiplex PCR; TCRdb's copy keeps in-frame clones and lacks some. The sample holds some 140,000 clones; approximately 90% are singletons and the top ten take 1.9%. V was pared by 1 base and J by 4 bases, with 1 base of the junction left unmatched. This CDR3 comprises 13 residues. CDR1 SGHDT and CDR2 YYEEEE come from the germline V gene. This TCR came from an adult in good health. Sample: peripheral blood, taken on day 0 of AZD1222 vaccination. This chain connects TRBV5-6 to TRBJ2-5; 7 bases fit TRBD1. In DNA, the CDR3 is TGTGCCAGCAGCTTGAGGACAGGAGAGACCCAGTACTTC. Translated: CASSLRTGETQYF.